The table lists the clone carrying this T cell receptor (beta chain) with a count of one. At the DNA level, this CDR3 is encoded by other sequences in the same sample as well. This sample was included in a study of blood T cell repertoires in COVID-19. Looking at the study overall: COVID-19 samples from acute and convalescent phases originated in the United States, Italy and Spain. Sample material is recorded as cDNA or gDNA derived from T cells, B-cell-depleted T cells, or PBMCs.

The CDR3 totals 16 residues. V lost 1 base to trimming and J lost 3 bases; unmatched junction nucleotides: 6. Germline V gene data show CDR1 as LNHDA and CDR2 as SQIVND (reference sequence). In the source study's methods: Reference gene primers were amplified, and this amplification served to estimate nucleated cell counts. Produced via immunoSEQ multiplex PCR; TCRdb's table is partial and in-frame only. V, J and clone size reflect that table, while D and trimming were determined from the DNA. The table lists approximately 120,000 clones, approximately 81% of them singletons, with 37% in the top ten.

This chain uses TRBV19 with TRBJ1-5, with 7 nucleotides matching TRBD1. The TCR originated in a man aged 40-55 years with active or convalescent COVID-19. The sample comprised peripheral blood. The DNA for the CDR3 is TGTGCCAGTAGTATAGGAGCCAGGGGGAACAATCAGCCCCAGCATTTT. It is translated as CASSIGARGNNQPQHF.